These T cell receptor beta chains were read from a single sample in a study of T cells after yellow fever vaccination. TCRdb re-called the 5' RACE reads through MiXCR, storing one row per CDR3 protein. The repertoire holds 250,000 to 350,000 distinct CDR3 sequences, with around 4.3% as singletons. Sequencing was performed on PBMCs, taken 15 days after the yellow fever booster vaccination. These TCRs come from a man aged 18 to 35 who received the YFV17D yellow fever vaccine. The conserved cysteine and the conserved F or W are not part of the CDR3 here. A D gene is named only where the DNA matches it firmly.

d_call: -
v_call: TRBV4-1
cdr3_aa: ASSRKGDGNQPQH

d_call: TRBD1
v_call: TRBV5-5
cdr3_aa: ASSPHRGTSYNEQF

d_call: -
v_call: TRBV2
cdr3_aa: ASSDPLDTQY

d_call: -
v_call: TRBV27
cdr3_aa: ASSFRRDNEKLF

d_call: TRBD2
v_call: TRBV18
cdr3_aa: ASSPGGGPSTGELF

d_call: -
v_call: TRBV20-1
cdr3_aa: SARPNGRYVGELF

d_call: -
v_call: TRBV29-1
cdr3_aa: SVESGVGQPQH

d_call: -
v_call: TRBV25-1
cdr3_aa: ASSEYTPLARQETQY

d_call: TRBD1
v_call: TRBV7-9
cdr3_aa: ASRRTGRSEAF

d_call: TRBD1
v_call: TRBV11-2
cdr3_aa: ASSLAGQGTEAF

d_call: -
v_call: TRBV12-3/TRBV12-4
cdr3_aa: ASSSPEDLGETQY

d_call: -
v_call: TRBV5-1
cdr3_aa: ASSNQYGYT

d_call: -
v_call: TRBV12-3/TRBV12-4
cdr3_aa: ASSLEGGPFAQY

d_call: TRBD1
v_call: TRBV2
cdr3_aa: ASSEGQGGTDTQY

d_call: -
v_call: TRBV20-1
cdr3_aa: SAESGGGLNQPQH

d_call: TRBD1
v_call: TRBV4-1
cdr3_aa: ASSQAQGGAGEKLF

d_call: TRBD1
v_call: TRBV3-1
cdr3_aa: ASSHVGQVARQQY

d_call: -
v_call: TRBV4-2
cdr3_aa: ASSPEAPRPGGAQY

d_call: -
v_call: TRBV10-3
cdr3_aa: AISVGQGRSYEQY

d_call: -
v_call: TRBV27
cdr3_aa: ASRRAGLNSPLH

d_call: -
v_call: TRBV5-1
cdr3_aa: ASSLGPTSKNWVQY

d_call: -
v_call: TRBV7-5
cdr3_aa: ISVPEASDRGQETQY

d_call: TRBD2
v_call: TRBV2
cdr3_aa: ASHRAGGVDTQY

d_call: TRBD1
v_call: TRBV4-2
cdr3_aa: ASSQAGQGSNEQF

d_call: TRBD2
v_call: TRBV20-1
cdr3_aa: SARDRASGGVHNEQF

d_call: -
v_call: TRBV4-2
cdr3_aa: ASLPTGRENYGYT

d_call: -
v_call: TRBV28
cdr3_aa: ASSLPQDPEAF

d_call: -
v_call: TRBV10-3
cdr3_aa: AISEGPPINYGYT

d_call: -
v_call: TRBV7-8
cdr3_aa: ASSFRPNSLSQPQH

d_call: TRBD2
v_call: TRBV6-2/TRBV6-3
cdr3_aa: ASSPGERGDTDTQY

d_call: TRBD2
v_call: TRBV7-2
cdr3_aa: ASSLVLAGAGTDTQY

d_call: -
v_call: TRBV9
cdr3_aa: ASSVGYNEQF

d_call: -
v_call: TRBV18
cdr3_aa: ASSPPNDNEQF

d_call: -
v_call: TRBV5-1
cdr3_aa: ASSGTPGTLRNTEAF

d_call: -
v_call: TRBV29-1
cdr3_aa: SVRIVSYNEQF

d_call: TRBD1
v_call: TRBV7-2
cdr3_aa: ASSFGGQRNEQF

d_call: -
v_call: TRBV18
cdr3_aa: ASSPVLQDVDTEAF

d_call: TRBD1
v_call: TRBV27
cdr3_aa: ASSRGQGVDGYT

d_call: -
v_call: TRBV18
cdr3_aa: ASSPARTAYEQY

d_call: -
v_call: TRBV9
cdr3_aa: ASSSQGRDSPLH

d_call: TRBD2
v_call: TRBV3-1
cdr3_aa: ASSLAPGLAGGREDTQY

d_call: -
v_call: TRBV12-3/TRBV12-4
cdr3_aa: ASSLGWADTQY

d_call: -
v_call: TRBV5-1
cdr3_aa: ASSLAGRGDGYT

d_call: TRBD1
v_call: TRBV7-2
cdr3_aa: ASSLGDRRNEKLF

d_call: TRBD1
v_call: TRBV6-5
cdr3_aa: ASSRTGNQAFQPQH

d_call: -
v_call: TRBV4-2
cdr3_aa: ASSQAGRPQETQY

d_call: TRBD2
v_call: TRBV7-2
cdr3_aa: ASSLGAGLDAQY

d_call: TRBD1
v_call: TRBV3-1
cdr3_aa: ASSPRTGRAGELF

d_call: TRBD1
v_call: TRBV5-1
cdr3_aa: ASRDRVTNEKLF

d_call: -
v_call: TRBV7-6
cdr3_aa: ASSLDPYNTDTQY

d_call: -
v_call: TRBV5-5
cdr3_aa: ASSLFLTGESQPQH

d_call: -
v_call: TRBV18
cdr3_aa: ASSPSHRANSYEQY

d_call: -
v_call: TRBV20-1
cdr3_aa: SARPIDGGGSYNEQF

d_call: -
v_call: TRBV6-5
cdr3_aa: ASSYYQSGQNIQY

d_call: -
v_call: TRBV12-3/TRBV12-4
cdr3_aa: ATRETYNSPLH